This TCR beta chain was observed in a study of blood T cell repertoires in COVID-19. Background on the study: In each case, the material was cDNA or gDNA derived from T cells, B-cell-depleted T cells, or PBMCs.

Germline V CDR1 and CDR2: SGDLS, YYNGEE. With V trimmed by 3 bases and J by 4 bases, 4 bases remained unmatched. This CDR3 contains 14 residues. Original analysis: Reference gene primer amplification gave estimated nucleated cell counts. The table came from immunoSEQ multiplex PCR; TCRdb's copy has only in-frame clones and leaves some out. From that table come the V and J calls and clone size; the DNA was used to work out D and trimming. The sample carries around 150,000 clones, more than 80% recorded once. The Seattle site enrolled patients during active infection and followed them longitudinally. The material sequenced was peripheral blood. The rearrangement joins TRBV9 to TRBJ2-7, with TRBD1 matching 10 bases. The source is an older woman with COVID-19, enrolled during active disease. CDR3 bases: TGTGCCAGCAGCGGGACAGGGGGTAGATACGAGCAGTACTTC. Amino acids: CASSGTGGRYEQYF.